This T cell receptor (beta chain) is drawn from a study of beta chain features in type 1 diabetes. Points from the study as a whole: All four CD4+ subsets from Type 1 diabetes patients carried moderately but significantly shorter TCRB CDR3s.

The sample holds a few counts of this clone. The antigen is unknown. Sequencing targeted expressed TCRB transcripts, as all isolated RNA had been reverse transcribed. Profiled with immunoSEQ multiplex PCR; TCRdb holds only in-frame clones, not every one. The data show 600,000 to 700,000 clones, around 12% seen once. Trimming removed 5 bases from V and 5 bases from J; junction bases left unmatched: 8. The CDR3 is made up of 15 amino acids. The germline V gene encodes CDR1 GTSNPN and CDR2 SVGIG (reference sequence). This rearrangement joins TRBV30 to TRBJ1-5; 11 bases align to TRBD1. The origin of this receptor is a man aged 30 to 45 with type 1 diabetes. Sequencing was carried out using naive CD4+ T cells from blood. CDR3 sequence reads: CAWGSGQGAYQPQHF. In DNA form, the CDR3 reads TGTGCCTGGGGTTCTGGACAGGGGGCTTATCAGCCCCAGCATTTT.